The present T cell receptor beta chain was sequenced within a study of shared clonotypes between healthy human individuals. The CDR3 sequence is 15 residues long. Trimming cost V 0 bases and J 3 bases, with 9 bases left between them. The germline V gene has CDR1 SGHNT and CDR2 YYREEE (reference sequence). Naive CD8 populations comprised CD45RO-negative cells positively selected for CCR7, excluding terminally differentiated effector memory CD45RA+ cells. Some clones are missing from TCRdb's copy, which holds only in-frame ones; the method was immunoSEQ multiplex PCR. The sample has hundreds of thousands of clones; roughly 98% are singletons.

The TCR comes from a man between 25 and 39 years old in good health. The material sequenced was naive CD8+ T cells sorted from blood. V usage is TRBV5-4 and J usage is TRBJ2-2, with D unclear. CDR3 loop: CASSLVQADTGELFF. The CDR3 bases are TGTGCCAGCAGCTTGGTTCAGGCCGACACCGGGGAGCTGTTTTTT.